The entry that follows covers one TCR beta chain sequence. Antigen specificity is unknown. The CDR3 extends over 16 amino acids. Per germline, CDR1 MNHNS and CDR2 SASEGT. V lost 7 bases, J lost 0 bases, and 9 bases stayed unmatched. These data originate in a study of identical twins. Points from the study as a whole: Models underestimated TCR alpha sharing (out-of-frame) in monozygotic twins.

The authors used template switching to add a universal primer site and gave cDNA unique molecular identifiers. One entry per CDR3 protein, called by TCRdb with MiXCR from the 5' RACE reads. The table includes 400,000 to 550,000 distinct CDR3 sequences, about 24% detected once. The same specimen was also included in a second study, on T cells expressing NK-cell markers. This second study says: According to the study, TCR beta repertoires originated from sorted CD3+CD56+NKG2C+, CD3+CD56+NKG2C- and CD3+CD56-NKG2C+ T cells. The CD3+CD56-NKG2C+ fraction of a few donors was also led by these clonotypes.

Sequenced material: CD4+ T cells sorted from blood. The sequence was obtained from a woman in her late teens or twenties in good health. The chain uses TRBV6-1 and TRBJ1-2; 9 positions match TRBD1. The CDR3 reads CASMRHRGPSNYGYTF. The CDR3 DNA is TGTGCCAGCATGAGGCACAGGGGGCCCTCTAACTATGGCTACACCTTC.